This T cell receptor (beta chain) was found in a study of glioma-infiltrating T cells after dendritic cell vaccination (dated by TCRdb to 2016 to 2017). Notes on the research overall: The cohort included roughly 15 glioblastoma patients drawn from Phase I and II dendritic cell vaccination trials, of whom 9 were newly diagnosed and 6 had recurrent disease. Survival after dendritic cell vaccination was correlated with TCR sequencing metrics such as TIL content and the overlap between tumor and blood repertoires. Between 2003 and 2012, patients were given autologous tumor lysate-pulsed dendritic cell vaccination. The vaccine was prepared from monocyte-derived dendritic cells that were cultured for seven to eight days with IL-4 and GM-CSF and then pulsed overnight with autologous tumor lysate. Three intradermal dendritic cell vaccine injections were administered to patients at biweekly intervals in the arm below the axilla. In glioblastoma patients vaccinated with dendritic cells, deep sequencing of TCR beta CDR3 regions served to measure tumor-infiltrating lymphocyte content and to compare repertoires between tumor and blood. General conclusions and limits of the study: The TCR overlap response model with three groups was called speculative and said to need prospective validation. Higher estimated pretreatment TIL content predicted longer time to progression and overall survival after dendritic cell vaccination. TCR clonality showed no direct relationship with survival, which suggests that a diverse polyclonal response may be important. The cohort was small and heterogeneous, with few patients having full blood and tumor sets and even fewer initial-recurrent tumor pairs.

TCRB CDR3 regions were amplified from approximately 2 ug genomic DNA, or all available DNA if less, using the immunoSEQ assay. Multiplex PCR used 60 forward primers for TCR V beta segments and 13 reverse primers for J beta segments. To estimate the number of reads per starting template, synthetic control templates were added to each sample at limiting dilution. The Illumina HiSeq System generated 87 bp sequencing reads. As for how the authors treated the data: To remove PCR and sequencing errors, closely related sequences were merged with a nearest neighbor algorithm. TCR overlap was defined as the percentage of unique tumor TCR beta sequences that were also present in the same patient's peripheral blood. TCRdb mirrors the immuneACCESS table, restricted to in-frame sequences. Some clones are absent from its copies; in checked studies, under half trace to an unresolved V gene, and the reason for the others is unknown. That table supplies the V and J calls and clone size; D and trimming were determined from the DNA. This sample has approximately 110,000 clones in its table, and around 90% of those were observed once. Jointly, the top ten make up 2.7% of the sample.

This sample's time point label indicates: after dendritic cell vaccination, including at tumor progression/relapse. To be selected, patients needed enough residual fresh-frozen tumor tissue and more than two years of available survival data. Although molecular status otherwise differed among the glioblastoma patients, no patient had an isocitrate dehydrogenase mutation. PBMC collection took place before vaccination, two weeks after the third vaccination, and at tumor progression if progression occurred. The Qiagen DNeasy Blood extraction Kit was used for extraction of genomic DNA. In its sample, this clone was seen once. Its antigen has not been determined. No base-level quality is on record; no much larger clone is a single base apart. V loses 0 bases of germline sequence and J loses 4 bases, and the interval between the two ends is 15 bases. Its CDR3 holds 16 amino acids, cysteine through phenylalanine. The only DNA kept is the CDR3, 48 bases in frame from the first base. CDR1 and CDR2 are drawn from the germline V gene: SGHTA, FQGTGA.

This receptor chain uses TRBV7-3 and TRBJ1-1, and perhaps TRBD1 as D gene, on 5 matching bases. Specimen: blood, collected after dendritic cell vaccination. This sequence was found in a human donor with glioblastoma. DNA sequence: TGTGCCAGCAGCTTAACTCGCCCGGGGGACGGCACTGAAGCTTTCTTT. Its product reads: CASSLTRPGDGTEAFF. The full variable domain, with segments outside the CDR3 supplied by the reference TRBV7-3 and TRBJ1-1 proteins, appears as GAGVSQTPSNKVTEKGKYVELRCDPISGHTALYWYRQSLGQGPEFLIYFQGTGAADDSGLPNDRFFAVRPEGSVSTLKIQRTERGDSAVYLCASSLTRPGDGTEAFFGQGTRLTVV.